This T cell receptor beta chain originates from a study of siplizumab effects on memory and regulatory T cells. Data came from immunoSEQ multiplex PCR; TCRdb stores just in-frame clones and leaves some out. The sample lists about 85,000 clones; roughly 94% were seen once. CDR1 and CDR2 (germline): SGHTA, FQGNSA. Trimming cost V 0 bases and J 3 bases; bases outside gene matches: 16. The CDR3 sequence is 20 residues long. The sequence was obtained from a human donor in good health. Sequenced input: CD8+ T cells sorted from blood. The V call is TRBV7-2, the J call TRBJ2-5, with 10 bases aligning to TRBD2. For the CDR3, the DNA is TGTGCCAGCAGCTTAGCCATCGTGGCTAGCGGGAGACTGGGTGAAGAGACCCAGTACTTC. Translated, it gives CASSLAIVASGRLGEETQYF.